This T cell receptor beta chain emerged from a study of cytotoxic CD8 clonotypes in ibrutinib-treated CLL. V lost 1 base, J lost 0 bases, and 11 bases lay in between. The length of the CDR3 is 17 residues. The assay was immunoSEQ multiplex PCR, and TCRdb's table has in-frame clones only and misses some. The sample includes under 200,000 clones, approximately 77% of them seen just once. The TCR was taken from a human donor with chronic lymphocytic leukemia. Here the sequenced sample was PBMCs, taken after 12 months of ibrutinib treatment. The rearrangement uses TRBV5-7 and TRBJ1-6, with D tentatively TRBD1 (5 bases). TRBV5-7 carries the ORF label, with uncertain function. The CDR3 nucleotides are TGTGCCAGCAGCTTGACAGGCAGGAGCTCCTATAATTCACCCCTCCACTTT. This encodes CASSLTGRSSYNSPLHF.